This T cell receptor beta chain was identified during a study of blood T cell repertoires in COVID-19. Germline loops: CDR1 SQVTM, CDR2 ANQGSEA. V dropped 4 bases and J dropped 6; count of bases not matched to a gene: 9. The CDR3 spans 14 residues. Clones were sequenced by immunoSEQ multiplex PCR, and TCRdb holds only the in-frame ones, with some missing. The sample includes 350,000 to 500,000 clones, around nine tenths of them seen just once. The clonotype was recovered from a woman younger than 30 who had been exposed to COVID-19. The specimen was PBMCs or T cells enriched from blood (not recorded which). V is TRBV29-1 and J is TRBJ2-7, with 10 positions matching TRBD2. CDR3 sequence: CSVAGASGSGEQYF. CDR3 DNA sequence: TGCAGCGTTGCCGGGGCTAGCGGGAGCGGCGAGCAGTACTTC.